This T cell receptor (beta chain) was sequenced for a study of cytomegalovirus exposure and HLA in healthy donors. Remarks on this clone: Its matching antigen is unknown.

This CDR3 has 16 amino acids. Germline loops: CDR1 LNHDA, CDR2 SQIVND (reference sequence). V trimming: 5 bases; J trimming: 4 bases; junction bases outside the gene matches: 13. Points from the study as a whole: The authors enumerated over 150 TCR beta chains as linked to cytomegalovirus.

The PCR was carried out with 60 Vbeta primers and 13 Jbeta primers. Libraries were prepared by immunoSEQ multiplex PCR; TCRdb keeps only in-frame clonotypes and omits some of them. The profile shows 180,000 or so clones, approximately 86% of them singletons. Sequenced sample: PBMCs. This chain links TRBV19 with TRBJ2-5; 7 bases match TRBD1. The receptor was derived from a woman younger than 45 in good health and CMV-seronegative. The CDR3 DNA follows: TGTGCCAGTAGTGCCCGCCCCGGGACAGAGGGAGAGACCCAGTACTTC. The encoded protein is CASSARPGTEGETQYF.